The clone carrying this T cell receptor (beta chain) was observed a single time. All enrollees were about 18 to 89 years old and from some 24 US areas. CDR1 LNHNV and CDR2 YYDKDF come from the germline V gene (reference sequence). CDR3 size: 16 residues. The V and J ends lost 3 bases and 6 bases, in that order; junction bases with no gene match: 10. This record belongs to a study of blood T cell repertoires in COVID-19. Measured with immunoSEQ multiplex PCR; TCRdb has only the in-frame clones, and not every one. This sample has approximately 360,000 clones, with around four fifths found just once. The clonotype comes from a woman aged 45-60 years who had recovered from COVID-19. The gene calls are TRBV15 and TRBJ1-2; 10 bases are a match to TRBD1. Sequencing used PBMCs or T cells enriched from blood (not recorded which). This CDR3 is CATSRMGQGSRNGYTF. Written as DNA, the CDR3 is TGTGCCACCAGCAGGATGGGACAGGGGTCTAGGAATGGCTACACCTTC.